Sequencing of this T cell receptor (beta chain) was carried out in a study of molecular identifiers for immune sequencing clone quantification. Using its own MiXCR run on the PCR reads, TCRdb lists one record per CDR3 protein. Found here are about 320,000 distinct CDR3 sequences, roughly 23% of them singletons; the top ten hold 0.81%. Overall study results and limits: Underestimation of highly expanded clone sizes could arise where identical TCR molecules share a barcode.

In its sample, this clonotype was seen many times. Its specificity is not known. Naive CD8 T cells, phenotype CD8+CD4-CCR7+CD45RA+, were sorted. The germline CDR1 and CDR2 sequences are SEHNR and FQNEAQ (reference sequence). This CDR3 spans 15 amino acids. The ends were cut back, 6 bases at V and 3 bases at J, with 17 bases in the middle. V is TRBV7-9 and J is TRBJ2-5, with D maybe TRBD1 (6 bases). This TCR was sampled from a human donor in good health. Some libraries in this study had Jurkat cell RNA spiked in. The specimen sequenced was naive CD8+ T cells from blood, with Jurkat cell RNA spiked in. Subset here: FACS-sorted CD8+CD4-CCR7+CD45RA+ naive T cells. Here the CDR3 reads CASSSLEQGKETQYF. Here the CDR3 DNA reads TGTGCCAGCAGTTCCCTGGAACAGGGAAAAGAGACCCAGTACTTC.